This TCR beta chain was profiled in a study of shared clonotypes between healthy human individuals. At the level of the study: A donor's plate count was three for CD4 naive and three for CD4 memory; CD8 naive had two and CD8 memory one.

All donors were healthy HIV-negative adults lacking recent acute infections or vaccinations. The study separated CD4+ cells into CD45RA+ naive and CD45RA-negative memory subsets. Method: immunoSEQ multiplex PCR; TCRdb's copy keeps in-frame clones and lacks some. The data contain roughly 1,500,000 clones, approximately 98.5% of them seen just once; the ten biggest clones take up approximately 0.4%. The sample comprised naive CD4+ T cells sorted from blood. Subset here: CD45RA+ positively selected. The sequence was obtained from a man aged 30-40 years in good health.

The CDR3 reads CASSLGGRWSEQFF. CDR3 in DNA: TGTGCCAGCAGCTTGGGAGGGAGGTGGAGTGAGCAGTTCTTC. The chain joins TRBV5-4 to TRBJ2-1, with D possibly matching TRBD2 (6 bases). The CDR3 is 14 amino acids. CDR1 and CDR2 (germline): SGHNT, YYREEE (reference sequence). Between the trimmed V and J ends, which lost 0 bases and 9 bases, there was a span of 13 bases.